The present entry profiles one T cell receptor (beta chain) with its context. Its antigen has not been determined. No base quality information exists; no much larger clone differs at one position. These data are taken from a study of regulatory T cells in long-lasting Graves disease (dated by TCRdb to 2020 to 2023). With respect to the entire study: To count as having persistent Graves' disease, a patient had to have received antithyroid drug treatment for over 5 years with TSH receptor autoantibodies remaining persistently positive. TCR sequencing covered some 13 persistent and 20 newly diagnosed Graves' disease patients, some 33 samples in total. On average, persistent Graves' disease patients in the clinical cohort had been on antithyroid drugs for about 10 years. Peripheral blood TCR sequencing and RNA sequencing compared persistent Graves' disease patients with newly diagnosed Graves' disease patients. The study was conducted in China and was registered as a clinical trial. Overall results and qualifications from the work: Only peripheral blood was studied, because thyroid tissue, the primary lesion, was inaccessible. Persistent patients shared more public clonotypes among themselves (fewer than 3,000) than newly diagnosed patients did (about 1,000). Persistent disease showed preferential use of TRBV28, TRBJ1-2 and TRBJ2-5, whereas newly diagnosed disease favored TRBV20-1 and TRBJ2-1. Sequencing and analysis were limited to the TCR beta chain. Lower TCR Shannon entropy and fewer highly expanded clones were observed in persistent Graves' disease patients than in newly diagnosed patients, which suggested clonal expansion. The authors acknowledged the small sample size as a limitation that may reduce accuracy.

The library was built by means of multiplex PCR. Sequenced using an Illumina HiSeq 4000. TCR beta libraries were built with iRepertoire HTBI primers and Arm-PCR amplification of CDR3 regions. Before sequencing, the PCR products underwent gel purification. As for the original processing: A total of fewer than 80 TRBV and under 15 TRBJ segments were identified across samples and were used for gene usage analysis of CDR3 amino acid clonotypes. COPE and FqMerger were used to merge the filtered high-quality paired reads into contigs. BLAST was used to align contigs to IMGT TRBV, TRBD and TRBJ reference genes, with CDR3 defined following IMGT. Clonotypes above 0.1% frequency were classified as highly expanded clones. Shannon entropy was used to measure repertoire diversity, and the Gini coefficient was used to measure V-J evenness. Public clonotypes were defined as clonotypes shared by more than one individual. TCRdb ran its own pipeline on the public reads, namely fastp trimming at Q25 and MiXCR clone calling, and kept in-frame beta chains. Each CDR3 protein appears once, grouped with its most common genes and DNA. These V and J calls originate from TCRdb's pipeline instead of the authors' own analysis. Here the sample has roughly 400,000 distinct CDR3 sequences; about a fifth occur a single time. The top ten clonotypes cover less than 25% of the sample.

Per the publication, the time point label means: persistent/refractory GD, antithyroid drugs over 5 years with positive TRAb. For both TCR sequencing and RNA sequencing, RNA was extracted from PBMCs in TRIzol. The diagnosis of Graves' disease was made according to American Thyroid Association guidelines. Patients were recruited from an endocrinology department in Xi'an, China. Each patient gave approximately 9.7 milliliters of peripheral blood, collected in an EDTA anticoagulant tube. Ficoll Paque Plus density gradient separation was used to isolate PBMCs, and no additional T cell sorting was done. An Agilent 2100 Bioanalyzer and agarose gel were used to check RNA quality, and a NanoDrop 2000 was used to measure RNA concentration. V is cut by 1 base and J by 3 bases, and the space between the germline ends is 13 bases. CDR1 SGHDN and CDR2 FVKESK are derived from the germline V gene. The CDR3 has 15 amino acids, counting the end cysteine and phenylalanine. The retained sequence is limited to the CDR3, 45 bases, with the frame set at the first base.

The rearranged segments are TRBV14 and TRBJ2-7; the D gene is perhaps TRBD1, from 5 matching bases. Sequenced here: peripheral blood mononuclear cells (PBMCs), sampled when the disease was refractory, from a patient treated with antithyroid drugs. The TCR comes from a female donor with Graves disease. The encoded CDR3 is CASSQVPGLSYEQYF. At the DNA level, the sequence is TGTGCCAGCAGCCAAGTTCCAGGGTTAAGCTACGAGCAGTACTTC.